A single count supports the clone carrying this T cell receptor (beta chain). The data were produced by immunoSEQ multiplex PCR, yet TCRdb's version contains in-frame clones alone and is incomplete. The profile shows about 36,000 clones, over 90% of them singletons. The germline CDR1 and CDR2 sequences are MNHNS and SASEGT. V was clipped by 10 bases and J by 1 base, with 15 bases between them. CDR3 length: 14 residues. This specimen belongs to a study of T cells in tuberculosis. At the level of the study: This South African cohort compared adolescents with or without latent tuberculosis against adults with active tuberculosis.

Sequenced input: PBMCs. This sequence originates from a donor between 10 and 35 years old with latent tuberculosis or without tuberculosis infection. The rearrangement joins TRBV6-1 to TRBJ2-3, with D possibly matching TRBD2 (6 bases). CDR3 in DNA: TGTGCCACCGACCGAGGGGAGGGCACAGATACGCAGTATTTT. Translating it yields CATDRGEGTDTQYF.